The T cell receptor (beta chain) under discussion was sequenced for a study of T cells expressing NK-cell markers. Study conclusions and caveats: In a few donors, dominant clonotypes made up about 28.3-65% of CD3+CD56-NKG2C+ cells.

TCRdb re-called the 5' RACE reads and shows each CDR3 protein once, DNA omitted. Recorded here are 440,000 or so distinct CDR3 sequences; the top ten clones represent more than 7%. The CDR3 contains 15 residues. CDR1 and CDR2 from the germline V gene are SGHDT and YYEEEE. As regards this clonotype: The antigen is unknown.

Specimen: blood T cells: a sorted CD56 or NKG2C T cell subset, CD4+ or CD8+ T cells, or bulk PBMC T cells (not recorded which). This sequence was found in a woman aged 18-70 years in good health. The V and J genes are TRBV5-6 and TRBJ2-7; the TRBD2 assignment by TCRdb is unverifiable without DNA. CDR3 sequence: CASSFPGTRGYEQYF.